These T cell receptor beta chains were read from a single sample in a study of blood T cell repertoires in COVID-19. Profiling relied on immunoSEQ multiplex PCR, and the TCRdb table lists in-frame clones only, not all of them. The table includes 120,000 to 150,000 clones, 82% detected once. Source material: peripheral blood. The receptors shown here come from a human donor with acute or convalescent COVID-19. The donor label of this sample is uncertain. The CDR3 runs from the conserved cysteine through the conserved F or W. A D gene is named only where the DNA matches it firmly. Clone size appears in some rows only: once, few, many, or a class for an expanded clone.

clone_size	v_call	d_call	cdr3_length	j_call	cdr3_nt	cdr3_aa
few	TRBV5-4	NA	14	TRBJ1-6	TGTGCCAGCAGCCTGGGACATCAGGATTCACCCCTCCACTTT	CASSLGHQDSPLHF
NA	TRBV5-6	NA	13	TRBJ1-1	TGTGCCAGCAGCTTGTACGTTCGGGTTGGAGCTTTCTTT	CASSLYVRVGAFF
once	TRBV18	NA	15	TRBJ2-2	TGTGCCAGCTCACCGTCGAAGGAGGCGACCGGGGAGCTGTTTTTT	CASSPSKEATGELFF
NA	TRBV5-1	NA	12	TRBJ2-7	TGCGCCAGCAGCTTTCACAGTTCCGAGCAGTACTTC	CASSFHSSEQYF
once	TRBV11-1	NA	15	TRBJ2-6	TGTGCCAGCAGCTCACAGGTCTCTGGGGCCAACGTCCTGACTTTC	CASSSQVSGANVLTF
NA	TRBV2	TRBD2	14	TRBJ2-7	TGTGCCAGCAGGGCCACTAGCGGGGGATACGAGCAGTACTTC	CASRATSGGYEQYF
once	TRBV6-5	NA	12	TRBJ1-2	TGTGCCAGCTCGCCCCGGGACTATGGCTACACCTTC	CASSPRDYGYTF
NA	TRBV5-1	TRBD1	16	TRBJ2-2	TGCGCCAGCAGCTTGGACAGGGGGCCCGACACCGGGGAGCTGTTTTTT	CASSLDRGPDTGELFF
NA	TRBV6-1	NA	15	TRBJ1-2	TGTGCCAGCAGTGAAGCCCAGGGCGGTAACTATGGCTACACCTTC	CASSEAQGGNYGYTF
once	TRBV28	TRBD1	16	TRBJ1-2	TGTGCCAGCAGTGGGGGGTTATGGACAGGGGTGTATGGCTACACCTTC	CASSGGLWTGVYGYTF
once	TRBV19	TRBD1	14	TRBJ2-7	TGTGCCAGTAGTATCTTGGGACAGTTAAACGAGCAGTACTTC	CASSILGQLNEQYF
NA	TRBV3-1/TRBV3-2	NA	17	TRBJ1-3	TGTGCCAGCAGCCAAGGGTTCCGGAGCTACTCTGGAAACACCATATATTTT	CASSQGFRSYSGNTIYF
NA	TRBV5-1	NA	15	TRBJ2-7	TGCGCCAGCAGCTTGGCGGCAGGGCCTTCCTACGAGCAGTACTTC	CASSLAAGPSYEQYF
NA	TRBV27	NA	17	TRBJ2-7	TGTGCCAGCAGTTTATCTGGCCCCATGACGGGGAACTACGAGCAGTACTTC	CASSLSGPMTGNYEQYF
once	TRBV5-4	NA	14	TRBJ1-4	TGTGCCAGCAGCTTGGGACAGATTAATGAAAAACTGTTTTTT	CASSLGQINEKLFF
once	TRBV6-5	NA	14	TRBJ2-3	TGTGCCAGCAGTTACTCAGCGGTCCAGGATACGCAGTATTTT	CASSYSAVQDTQYF
NA	TRBV9	TRBD2	14	TRBJ2-2	TGTGCCAGCAGGCCGGGACTAGGGGCCGGGGAGCTGTTTTTT	CASRPGLGAGELFF
NA	TRBV5-6	NA	15	TRBJ1-2	TGTGCCAGCGGCGTTTTAGGGGCAGTTAACTATGGCTACACCTTC	CASGVLGAVNYGYTF
NA	TRBV7-9	TRBD1	16	TRBJ1-6	TGTGCCAGCAGCACCCCGGATGACAGGGTTCGTTCACCCCTCCACTTT	CASSTPDDRVRSPLHF
NA	TRBV3-1/TRBV3-2	NA	13	TRBJ1-5	TGTGCCAGCAGCCAGGCGGGAGGTCAGCCCCAGCATTTT	CASSQAGGQPQHF
NA	TRBV11-2	TRBD1	16	TRBJ2-7	TGTGCCAGCAGCTTAGAAGGGACAGGGGGTTCCTACGAGCAGTACTTC	CASSLEGTGGSYEQYF
NA	TRBV9	NA	15	TRBJ1-2	TGTGCCAGCAGCGTAGCATTGGGGCCTAACTATGGCTACACCTTC	CASSVALGPNYGYTF
NA	TRBV5-1	TRBD1	18	TRBJ2-2	TGCGCCAGCAGCGAGGACTCCTGGGACAGGGTGAACACCGGGGAGCTGTTTTTT	CASSEDSWDRVNTGELFF
NA	TRBV2	TRBD1	16	TRBJ1-2	TGTGCCACGGTTCGGGACAGGGGGTTCTCTAACTATGGCTACACCTTC	CATVRDRGFSNYGYTF
NA	TRBV6-5	NA	12	TRBJ2-7	TGTGCCAGCGGCAGGGGTTCCTACGAGCAGTACTTC	CASGRGSYEQYF
NA	TRBV5-1	TRBD1	15	TRBJ2-2	TGCGCCAGCAGCCGGACAGGAGACAACACCGGGGAGCTGTTTTTT	CASSRTGDNTGELFF
NA	TRBV30	NA	15	TRBJ2-7	TGTGCCTGGAGTTTAGGGGGGACAGCCAAAGTCGAGCAGTACTTC	CAWSLGGTAKVEQYF
NA	TRBV7-2	TRBD1	14	TRBJ2-7	TGTGCCAGCAGCTTTCAGGGGGCGGGCCACGAGCAGTACTTC	CASSFQGAGHEQYF
NA	TRBV19	TRBD1	15	TRBJ1-1	TGTGCCAGTAGTATTGCTTCCGCGGGACAGTGGGAAGCTTTCTTT	CASSIASAGQWEAFF
NA	TRBV7-2	NA	15	TRBJ2-5	TGTGCCAGCAGCTTAAGACTCTTCCCCGCGGGGACCCAGTACTTC	CASSLRLFPAGTQYF
NA	TRBV20-1	NA	12	TRBJ2-7	TGCAGTGCTAGTTTCAGCGCCTACGAGCAGTACTTC	CSASFSAYEQYF
NA	TRBV13	TRBD1	15	TRBJ1-1	TGTGCCAGCAGCTTACTTGACAGGGGAAGGCCTGAAGCTTTCTTT	CASSLLDRGRPEAFF
NA	TRBV18	TRBD1	15	TRBJ1-5	TGTGCCAGCTCACCGGGGACAGGGAAAGATCAGCCCCAGCATTTT	CASSPGTGKDQPQHF
NA	TRBV7-9	NA	15	TRBJ2-7	TGTGCCAGCAGCTTCCGCGGGACAGCGAGCTACGAGCAGTACTTC	CASSFRGTASYEQYF
NA	TRBV19	TRBD1	15	TRBJ1-4	TGTGCCAGTAGTATTACAGGGGGCACTAATGAAAAACTGTTTTTT	CASSITGGTNEKLFF
NA	TRBV19	NA	12	TRBJ2-1	TGTGCCAGTAGTATGACCCCGAGGCAGCAGTTCTTC	CASSMTPRQQFF
once	TRBV5-1	NA	16	TRBJ1-6	TGCGCCAGCAGCTTGGAAACAGGACGGGGGAATTCACCCCTCCACTTT	CASSLETGRGNSPLHF
NA	TRBV7-9	NA	15	TRBJ2-5	TGTGCCAGCAGCTTAAGGGGGACCCGTCGGGAGACCCAGTACTTC	CASSLRGTRRETQYF
NA	TRBV4-1	NA	15	TRBJ2-7	TGCGCCAGCAGCCAAGAGGGCAGGGGTTGGTACGAGCAGTACTTC	CASSQEGRGWYEQYF
NA	TRBV3-1/TRBV3-2	TRBD1	13	TRBJ1-2	TGTGCCAGCAGGGTCCGGGACAGCTATGGCTACACCTTC	CASRVRDSYGYTF
NA	TRBV12-3/TRBV12-4	NA	12	TRBJ1-2	TGTGCCAGCAGTCCCTCCCCCGGTGGCTACACCTTC	CASSPSPGGYTF
NA	TRBV30	NA	13	TRBJ1-4	TGTGCCTGGAGTGGGGGGGGAAACGAAAAACTGTTTTTT	CAWSGGGNEKLFF
NA	TRBV25-1	NA	14	TRBJ1-4	TGTGCCAGCAGTGAAATTGCAGGGAGGGAAAAACTGTTTTTT	CASSEIAGREKLFF
NA	TRBV2	TRBD1	13	TRBJ1-5	TGTGCCAGCAGTGGGACAGGGAATCAGCCCCAGCATTTT	CASSGTGNQPQHF
few	TRBV30	NA	11	TRBJ1-2	TGTGCCTGGAGACAGCCTTATGGCTACACCTTC	CAWRQPYGYTF
NA	TRBV7-2	TRBD1	13	TRBJ2-7	TGTGCCAGCAGCTGGACAGGGAATAGCGAGCAGTACTTC	CASSWTGNSEQYF
NA	TRBV4-1	NA	14	TRBJ1-1	TGCGCCAGCAGCCAAGATACAGGGTCGGCTGAAGCTTTCTTT	CASSQDTGSAEAFF
NA	TRBV10-2	NA	16	TRBJ2-1	TGCGCCAGCAGCGCTTCGGACTCCGGGAGAAACAATGAGCAGTTCTTC	CASSASDSGRNNEQFF
NA	TRBV29-1	NA	12	TRBJ1-1	TGCAGCGTTGCGCAGATGAACACTGAAGCTTTCTTT	CSVAQMNTEAFF
NA	TRBV5-5	TRBD1	14	TRBJ1-4	TGTGCCAGCAGCACCCGGACAGGGGCTGAAAAACTGTTTTTT	CASSTRTGAEKLFF
NA	TRBV6-5	NA	14	TRBJ1-3	TGTGCCAGCGGAACAGGAAACTCTGGAAACACCATATATTTT	CASGTGNSGNTIYF
once	TRBV12-3/TRBV12-4	NA	12	TRBJ1-4	TGTGCCAGCAGTGCAGGGGTGAAAGGGCTGTTTTTT	CASSAGVKGLFF
NA	TRBV7-9	NA	16	TRBJ1-2	TGTGCCAGCAGCTTAGCGGCGGGGGAGTTGGACTATGGCTACACCTTC	CASSLAAGELDYGYTF
NA	TRBV29-1	TRBD2	15	TRBJ2-5	TGCAGCGTTGTGACTAGCGGGGGGCCTGTCGAGACCCAGTACTTC	CSVVTSGGPVETQYF
once	TRBV7-2	NA	15	TRBJ2-3	TGTGCCAGCAGCTTAGCGGCCACCAAACCCCATACGCAGTATTTT	CASSLAATKPHTQYF
NA	TRBV6-4	TRBD1	16	TRBJ1-6	TGTGCCTCCCGACAGGGGGCTGGCTCCTATAATTCACCCCTCCACTTT	CASRQGAGSYNSPLHF
NA	TRBV7-2	NA	14	TRBJ1-5	TGTGCCAGCAGCTTAGAGGCAGGGAATCAGCCCCAGCATTTT	CASSLEAGNQPQHF
once	TRBV3-1/TRBV3-2	NA	14	TRBJ2-3	TGTGCCAGCAGCCAAGATCTTAGTGGAGATACGCAGTATTTT	CASSQDLSGDTQYF
NA	TRBV5-1	NA	15	TRBJ1-1	TGCGCCAGCAGCTTGGCGCCGGCCTCGGGCACTGAAGCTTTCTTT	CASSLAPASGTEAFF